These 19 T cell receptor beta chains were sequenced from one sample in a study of glioma-infiltrating T cells after dendritic cell vaccination. Sequencing was performed with immunoSEQ multiplex PCR; in TCRdb, only in-frame clones are kept and a portion is missing. This table holds roughly 82,000 clones, approximately 90% found once. The specimen was blood, collected before dendritic cell vaccination. These receptors were taken from a human donor with glioblastoma.

The chain recombines TRBV19 with TRBJ2-3, with 8 bases aligning to TRBD2. The CDR3 runs to 16 residues. Unmatched junction bases numbered 7, after V lost 3 bases and J lost 2 bases. Germline assignment: CDR1 LNHDA and CDR2 SQIVND (reference sequence). CDR3 DNA: TGTGCCAGTAGTATCGGGACGGGGGGGCCCACAGATACGCAGTATTTT. Translation gives CASSIGTGGPTDTQYF.

Only one count was recorded for this clone. This rearrangement joins TRBV10-3 to TRBJ1-4; D remains ambiguous. This CDR3 has 14 amino acids. Germline CDR1 reads ENHRY; CDR2 reads SYGVKD. With 5 bases removed from V and 3 bases from J, the gap between germline ends came to 10 bases. CDR3 bases: TGTGCCATCAGTCCCACGGAGGCTAATGAAAAACTGTTTTTT. It specifies CAISPTEANEKLFF.

The V and J genes are TRBV18 and TRBJ2-5, with 10 bases lining up with TRBD2. This CDR3 has 13 residues. V gave up 5 bases and J gave up 11 bases; unmatched junction bases: 8. CDR1 and CDR2 from the germline V gene are KGHSH and LQKENI. The CDR3 here is CASSIAGGTNQYF. In DNA, the CDR3 is TGTGCCAGCTCAATAGCGGGGGGCACTAATCAGTACTTC. Drawing the rest from reference TRBV18 and TRBJ2-5, the complete variable domain is NAGVMQNPRHLVRRRGQEARLRCSPMKGHSHVYWYRQLPEEGLKFMVYLQKENIIDESGMPKERFSAEFPKEGPSILRIQQVVRGDSAAYFCASSIAGGTNQYFGPGTRLLVL.

The chain links TRBV20-1 to TRBJ1-1, with unresolved D. Trimming cost V 4 bases and J 11 bases, with 14 bases left between them. The CDR3 totals 11 residues. The germline gives CDR1 DFQATT, CDR2 SNEGSKA (reference sequence). CDR3 bases: TGCAGTGCTACCGGGAGCCGGAGGGCTTTCTTT. This translates into CSATGSRRAFF.

The J gene is TRBJ2-5, the V gene TRBV5-1, with D possibly TRBD1 on 5 matching bases. Trimming left V 4 bases short and J 5 bases short, with 15 bases between. CDR1 SGHRS and CDR2 YFSETQ come from the germline V gene. This CDR3 is built from 14 residues. The CDR3 DNA is TGCGCCAGCAGCCCTGGGGCAGGCTCGGAGACCCAGTACTTC. It yields the protein CASSPGAGSETQYF.

Regarding this clone: The germline gene is not matched at one end of the junction; a read error may be the cause. J is TRBJ2-7 and V is TRBV7-7, with 7 bases aligning to TRBD2. CDR3 length: 17 residues. Germline CDR1 is SSHAT and CDR2 is FNYEAQ (reference sequence). CDR3 residues: CASTTSGPSGSSYEQYF. The CDR3 bases are TGTGCTAGCACCACATCGGGCCCTAGCGGTAGCTCCTACGAGCAGTACTTC.

The CDR3 DNA is TGTGCCAGCAGCGAGACAACGAACACCGGGGAGCTGTTTTTT. It encodes CASSETTNTGELFF. The chain combines TRBV6-5 with TRBJ2-2; D is unclear. Deletions cut 6 bases from V and 0 bases from J, with 8 bases between. This CDR3 has 14 amino acids. The germline gives CDR1 MNHEY, CDR2 SVGAGI.

This chain's CDR3 is CASGRGMDGNTIYF. The CDR3 DNA sequence: TGCGCCAGCGGCAGAGGGATGGATGGAAACACCATATATTTT. The V gene is TRBV10-2, the J gene TRBJ1-3; unclear D gene. The CDR3 loop spans 14 amino acids. V lost 8 bases, J lost 3 bases, and 14 bases lay in between. CDR1 is WSHSY, CDR2 SAAADI, per germline.

This chain uses TRBV11-2 with TRBJ2-1; 10 nucleotides line up with TRBD1. The CDR3 sequence is 15 residues long. Germline V lookup: CDR1 SGHAT, CDR2 FQNNGV. The V gene end was trimmed by 2 bases and the J gene end by 10 bases; junction bases not matched to a gene: 8. CDR3 in amino acids: CASSLQRDRGEEQFF. In nucleotides, the CDR3 is TGTGCCAGCAGCTTACAAAGGGACAGGGGCGAAGAGCAGTTCTTC.

Here the CDR3 DNA reads TGTGCCACCCGGGGGGACCGAGTGAACACTGAAGCTTTCTTT. This encodes CATRGDRVNTEAFF. This rearrangement joins TRBV27 to TRBJ1-1; perhaps TRBD1 as D (5 bases). Trimming removed 10 bases at V and 0 bases at J, with 15 bases between. The CDR3 runs 14 residues. Germline-derived CDR1 and CDR2 are MNHEY and SMNVEV (reference sequence).

This rearrangement joins TRBV11-3 to TRBJ2-5; 12 bases map to TRBD2. The CDR3 is 16 residues long. With 4 bases clipped from V and 4 bases from J, the junction kept 7 bases outside the gene matches. In germline, CDR1 is SGHNT, CDR2 YENEEA. The CDR3 sequence is CASSSSSTSGGETQYF. CDR3 nucleotides: TGTGCCAGCAGCTCCAGTTCGACTAGCGGGGGAGAGACCCAGTACTTC. The variable domain in full, with the rest retrieved from reference TRBV11-3 and TRBJ2-5, is EAGVVQSPRYKIIEKKQPVAFWCNPISGHNTLYWYLQNLGQGPELLIRYENEEAVDDSQLPKDRFSAERLKGVDSTLKIQPAELGDSAVYLCASSSSSTSGGETQYFGPGTRLLVL.

The V and J genes are TRBV7-6 and TRBJ2-1, with D tentatively TRBD1 (5 bases). V was shortened by 4 bases and J by 4 bases, with 11 bases between the two germline ends. The germline V gene has CDR1 SGHVS and CDR2 FNYEAQ. The CDR3 totals 14 residues. The CDR3 DNA sequence: TGTGCCAGCAGCTCAGGACACGTATACAATGAGCAGTTCTTC. The encoded protein is CASSSGHVYNEQFF. Based on the CDR3 plus reference TRBV7-6 and TRBJ2-1, the full variable domain is GAGVSQSPRYKVTKRGQDVALRCDPISGHVSLYWYRQALGQGPEFLTYFNYEAQQDKSGLPNDRFSAERPEGSISTLTIQRTEQRDSAMYRCASSSGHVYNEQFFGPGTRLTVL.

The rearrangement joins TRBV19 to TRBJ2-1; 10 bases match TRBD2. J lost 4 bases, V lost 2 bases, and 11 bases had no gene match. In germline, CDR1 is LNHDA, CDR2 SQIVND (reference sequence). CDR3 size: 18 residues. The CDR3 DNA follows: TGTGCCAGTAGTATATTAAGGACTAGCGGAGATAGTTACAATGAGCAGTTCTTC. This sequence encodes CASSILRTSGDSYNEQFF.

V gene TRBV10-3 combines with J gene TRBJ2-2, with 13 bases lining up with TRBD2. Germline V lookup: CDR1 ENHRY, CDR2 SYGVKD. Trimming removed 6 bases from V and 5 bases from J; junction bases left unmatched: 15. This CDR3 comprises 19 residues. The CDR3 loop reads CAIRPGLAGHGVGTGELFF. The CDR3 DNA follows: TGTGCCATCAGGCCGGGACTAGCGGGACATGGAGTGGGAACCGGGGAGCTGTTTTTT.

This clone showed up just once. The CDR3 is CASSQFVAVANSPLHF. CDR3 coding DNA: TGCGCCAGCAGCCAATTCGTGGCAGTAGCCAATTCACCCCTCCACTTT. The chain is built from TRBV4-1 and TRBJ1-6; no clear D. This CDR3 has 16 residues. V gave up 2 bases and J gave up 7 bases, with 15 bases separating them. Germline V gene lookup returns CDR1 MGHRA and CDR2 YSYEKL.

The rearrangement uses TRBV20-1 and TRBJ2-7; possible D gene TRBD1, 5 bases. V gave up 6 bases and J gave up 5 bases, with 11 bases separating them. The germline V gene has CDR1 DFQATT and CDR2 SNEGSKA (reference sequence). The CDR3 spans 11 residues. The CDR3 sequence is CSAGRGNEQYF. DNA of the CDR3: TGCAGTGCCGGTAGGGGTAACGAGCAGTACTTC.

The rearrangement joins TRBV19 to TRBJ1-2, with a weak D call TRBD1 (6 bases). Germline-derived CDR1 and CDR2 are LNHDA and SQIVND (reference sequence). The V end lost 1 base, the J end lost 4 bases, and 7 bases lay between the germline ends. There are 13 residues in the CDR3. The chain's CDR3 is CASSIGQVYGYTF. In DNA, the CDR3 is TGTGCCAGTAGTATAGGACAGGTCTATGGCTACACCTTC.

The rearrangement uses TRBV11-2 and TRBJ2-1, with 8 bases that match TRBD1. Germline CDR1 is SGHAT and CDR2 is FQNNGV. The junction had 10 bases not matched to a gene; V was cut back by 2 bases and J by 7 bases. The CDR3 contains 16 residues. This chain's CDR3 is CASSLSQGALRNEQFF. The CDR3 DNA sequence: TGTGCCAGCAGCTTATCTCAGGGGGCGCTGAGGAATGAGCAGTTCTTC. The whole variable domain, remainder taken from reference TRBV11-2 and TRBJ2-1, is EAGVAQSPRYKIIEKRQSVAFWCNPISGHATLYWYQQILGQGPKLLIQFQNNGVVDDSQLPKDRFSAERLKGVDSTLKIQPAKLEDSAVYLCASSLSQGALRNEQFFGPGTRLTVL.

The genes are TRBV19 and TRBJ2-1, with D perhaps matching TRBD2 (5 bases). CDR3 length: 15 amino acids. Germline V gene lookup returns CDR1 LNHDA and CDR2 SQIVND (reference sequence). V was shortened by 7 bases and J by 5 bases, with 18 bases between the two germline ends. CDR3 amino acids: CASKAFRESDNEQFF. Written as DNA, the CDR3 is TGTGCCAGTAAGGCTTTCCGGGAATCCGACAATGAGCAGTTCTTC.